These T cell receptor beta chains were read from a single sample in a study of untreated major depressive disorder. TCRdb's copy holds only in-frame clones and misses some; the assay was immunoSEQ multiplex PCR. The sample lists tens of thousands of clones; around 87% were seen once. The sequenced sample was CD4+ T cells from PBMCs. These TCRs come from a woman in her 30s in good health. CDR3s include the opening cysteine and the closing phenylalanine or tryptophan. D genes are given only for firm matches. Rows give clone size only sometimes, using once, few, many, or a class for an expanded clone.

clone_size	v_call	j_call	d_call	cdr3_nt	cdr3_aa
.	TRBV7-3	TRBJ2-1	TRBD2	TGTGCCAGCAGCCCCAGCGGGGGGGCCGGGAATGAGCAGTTCTTC	CASSPSGGAGNEQFF
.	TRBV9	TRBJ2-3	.	TGTGCCAGCAGCGTAGGGCTGCCCACAGATACGCAGTATTTT	CASSVGLPTDTQYF
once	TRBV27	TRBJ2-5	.	TGTGCCAGCAGCCCGGTGGGCCGACATGGAGAGACCCAGTACTTC	CASSPVGRHGETQYF
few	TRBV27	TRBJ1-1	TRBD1	TGTGCCAGCAGTGCGTGGGGGCAGGGGGCGGTAGCTGAAGCTTTCTTT	CASSAWGQGAVAEAFF
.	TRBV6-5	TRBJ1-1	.	TGTGCCAGCAGTGCCCGTCGGGGGTTCACTGAAGCTTTCTTT	CASSARRGFTEAFF
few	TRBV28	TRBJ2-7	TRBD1	TGTGCCAGCAGGCTTGCCGGGACAGCCCCCTACGAGCAGTACTTC	CASRLAGTAPYEQYF
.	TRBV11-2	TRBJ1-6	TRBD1	TGTGCCAGCAGGTTCACCGGGACAGGGGGTTCACCCCTCCACTTT	CASRFTGTGGSPLHF
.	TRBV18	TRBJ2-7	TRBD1	TGTGCCAGCTCACCCCGGGACAGGGGTGGCGAGCAGTACTTC	CASSPRDRGGEQYF
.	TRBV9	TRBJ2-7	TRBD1	TGTGCCAGCAGCCCCCGTGGACAGGGAAGTCCGGGCGAGCAGTACTTC	CASSPRGQGSPGEQYF
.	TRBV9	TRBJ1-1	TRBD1	TGTGCCAGCAGTGCACGAGCAGGGGGCTCTATGAACACTGAAGCTTTCTTT	CASSARAGGSMNTEAFF
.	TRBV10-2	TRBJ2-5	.	TGCGCCAGCAGTGTGGGGGCTCGAGAGACCCAGTACTTC	CASSVGARETQYF
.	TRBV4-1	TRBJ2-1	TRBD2	TGCGCCAGCAGCCAAGATCAACGGGGGGGCCACTACAATGAGCAGTTCTTC	CASSQDQRGGHYNEQFF
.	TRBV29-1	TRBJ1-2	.	TGCAGCGTTGTCTCTGCGCAGTTAGGCTACACCTTC	CSVVSAQLGYTF
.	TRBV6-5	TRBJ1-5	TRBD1	TGTGCCAGCAGTGCGCTGACAGGGGTTCAGCCCCAGCATTTT	CASSALTGVQPQHF
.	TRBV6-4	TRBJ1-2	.	TGTGCCAGGGGAGTGGCCACAGGGAGCTATGGCTACACCTTC	CARGVATGSYGYTF
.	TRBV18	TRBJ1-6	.	TGTGCCAGCTCACCACCGGGGGAATTTGCAGCCCTCCACTTT	CASSPPGEFAALHF
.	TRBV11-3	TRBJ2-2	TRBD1	TGTGCCAGCAGCTTGAATCAAGGAGGGACAGGGGTTGCCGGGGAGCTGTTTTTT	CASSLNQGGTGVAGELFF
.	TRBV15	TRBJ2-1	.	TGTGCCACCAGCAGAGATCGGGGGCAACATAAACCCAATGAGCAGTTCTTC	CATSRDRGQHKPNEQFF
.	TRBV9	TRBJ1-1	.	TGTGCCAGCAGCGTAGAGGGGCAAGGTGAAGCTTTCTTT	CASSVEGQGEAFF
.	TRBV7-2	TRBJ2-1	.	TGTGCCAGCAGCTTAACGCCAGCCCCGGACGGTGAGCAGTTCTTC	CASSLTPAPDGEQFF
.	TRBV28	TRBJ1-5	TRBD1	TGTGCCAGCAGTTTATCCGTACGCTTAGGGGGCAAGAGTAAGCCCCAGCATTTT	CASSLSVRLGGKSKPQHF
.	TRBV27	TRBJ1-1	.	TGTGCCAGCAGTTTGACAGATATGAACACTGAAGCTTTCTTT	CASSLTDMNTEAFF
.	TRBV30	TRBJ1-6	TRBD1	TGTGCCTGGAGTCGGACAGGGTCTAGTTTTTATAATTCACCCCTCCACTTT	CAWSRTGSSFYNSPLHF
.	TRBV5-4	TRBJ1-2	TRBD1	TGTGCCAGCAGTTCGAGGAACAGGGGAGGCGGCTACACCTTC	CASSSRNRGGGYTF
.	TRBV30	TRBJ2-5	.	TGTGCCTGGGCCGGACGGGAAACGGGGGAGACCCAGTACTTC	CAWAGRETGETQYF
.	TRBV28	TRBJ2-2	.	TGTGCCAGCAATAGGATAGGTCGGACCGGGGAGCTGTTTTTT	CASNRIGRTGELFF
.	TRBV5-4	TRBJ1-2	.	TGTGCCAGCAGCTTGGGGGATAACTATGGCTACACCTTC	CASSLGDNYGYTF
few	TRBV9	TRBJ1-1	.	TGTGCCAGCAGCGTAGAGGGGTCCGGGAACACTGAAGCTTTCTTT	CASSVEGSGNTEAFF
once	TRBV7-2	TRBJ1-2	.	TGTGCCAGCAGCTTAGCGGGGGCCAGGGTGAACGGCTACACCTTC	CASSLAGARVNGYTF
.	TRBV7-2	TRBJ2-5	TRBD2	TGTGCCAGCAGCTTAGGGTCGCGGGGGGGCCGAGAGACCCAGTACTTC	CASSLGSRGGRETQYF
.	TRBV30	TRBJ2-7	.	TGTGCCTGGAGTAGGGACGGCTCCTACGAGCAGTACTTC	CAWSRDGSYEQYF
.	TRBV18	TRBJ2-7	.	TGTGCCAGCTCACCTTACACCGTTAGCTCCTACGAGCAGTACTTC	CASSPYTVSSYEQYF
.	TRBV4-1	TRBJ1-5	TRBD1	TGCGCCAGCGGGAGGATGGGGACAGGCTCAAATCAGCCCCAGCATTTT	CASGRMGTGSNQPQHF
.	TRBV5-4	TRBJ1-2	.	TGTGCCAGCAGCTGGACGGACAGACACTATGGCTACACCTTC	CASSWTDRHYGYTF
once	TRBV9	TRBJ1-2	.	TGTGCCAGCAGCGCGCGGACAGATGGGCTTTATGGCTACACCTTC	CASSARTDGLYGYTF
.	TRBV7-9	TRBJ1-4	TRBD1	TGTGCCAGTACCACCGGGACAGGGAATGAAAAACTGTTTTTT	CASTTGTGNEKLFF
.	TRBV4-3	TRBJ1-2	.	TGCGCCAGCAGCCAAGTTGGGGGGTATGGCTACACCTTC	CASSQVGGYGYTF
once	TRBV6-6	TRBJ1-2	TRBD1	TGTGCCAGCAGCACCGGACAGGCCCCCTATGGCTACACCTTC	CASSTGQAPYGYTF
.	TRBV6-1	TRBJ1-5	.	TGTGCCAGCAGTGAATACAGCCAAGGTCAGCCCCAGCATTTT	CASSEYSQGQPQHF
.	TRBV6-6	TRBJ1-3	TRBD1	TGTGCCAGCAGTCCGGACAGGGTAGAGAGAAACACCATATATTTT	CASSPDRVERNTIYF
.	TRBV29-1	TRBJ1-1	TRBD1	TGCAGCTACATGACAGGGGGGGGCACTGAAGCTTTCTTT	CSYMTGGGTEAFF
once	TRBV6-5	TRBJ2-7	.	TGTGCCAGCAGTTACTCGTTACAGGGACCCTACGAGCAGTACTTC	CASSYSLQGPYEQYF
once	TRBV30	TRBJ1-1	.	TGTGCCTGGGTCTACGCAGAGGCTGAAGCTTTCTTT	CAWVYAEAEAFF
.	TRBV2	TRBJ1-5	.	TGTGCCAGCAGTGGGCAATATCAGCCCCAGCATTTT	CASSGQYQPQHF
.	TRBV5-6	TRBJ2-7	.	TGTGCCAGCAGCTTGGCCAGAGGGCAGGGATTGAGAGAGCAGTACTTC	CASSLARGQGLREQYF
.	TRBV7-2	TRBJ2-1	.	TGTGCCAGCAGCACCCTGATGGGCTCCACCAATGAGCAGTTCTTC	CASSTLMGSTNEQFF
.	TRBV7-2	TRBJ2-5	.	TGTGCCAGCAGCTTAGGGCGGCAAGAGACCCAGTACTTC	CASSLGRQETQYF
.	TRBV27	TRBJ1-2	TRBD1	TGTGCCAGCAGGGCCCCGGGACAGGGGGCCTATGGCTACACCTTC	CASRAPGQGAYGYTF
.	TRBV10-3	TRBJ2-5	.	TGTGCCATCAGTGGACTAGAAGAGACCCAGTACTTC	CAISGLEETQYF
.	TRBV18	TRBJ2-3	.	TGTGCCAGCTCACCACTTTGGGGGGACACAGATACGCAGTATTTT	CASSPLWGDTDTQYF
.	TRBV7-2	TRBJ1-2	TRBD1	TGTGCCAGCAGTTCCGGGACAGGGGGCCCCCGCTGGGGCTACACCTTC	CASSSGTGGPRWGYTF
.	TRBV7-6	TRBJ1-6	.	TGTGCCAGCAGCTTAGCCCTGTGGGGGGAAGATTCACCCCTCCACTTT	CASSLALWGEDSPLHF
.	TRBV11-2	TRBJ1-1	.	TGTGCCAGCAGCAAGCTAACAGCGAACACTGAAGCTTTCTTT	CASSKLTANTEAFF
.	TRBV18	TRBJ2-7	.	TGTGCCAGCTCACGGGGGGACATAACCTACGAGCAGTACTTC	CASSRGDITYEQYF
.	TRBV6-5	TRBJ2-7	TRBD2	TGTGCCAGCAGTTACCTAACTAGCGGGGGGGCCCACGAGCAGTACTTC	CASSYLTSGGAHEQYF
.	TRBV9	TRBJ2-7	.	TGTGCCAGCAGCCCACCGGAGCGGGCCGGATCCTCTTACGAGCAGTACTTC	CASSPPERAGSSYEQYF
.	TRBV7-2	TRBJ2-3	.	TGTGCCAGCAGCTTAGGGGACTTAGACACAGATACGCAGTATTTT	CASSLGDLDTDTQYF
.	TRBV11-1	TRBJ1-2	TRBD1	TGTGCCAGCAGCATGTGGGGACAGGGTGCTTATGGCTACACCTTC	CASSMWGQGAYGYTF
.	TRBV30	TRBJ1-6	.	TGTGCCTGGAGTGGCGGGGGGGGGAATAATTCACCCCTCCACTTT	CAWSGGGGNNSPLHF